This TCR beta chain appears in the sequencing data of a study of CD8+ T cells in alopecia areata (dated by TCRdb to the late 2010s). About the full investigation: Treated patients were enrolled in an open-label pilot trial of oral tofacitinib, 5 to 10 mg twice daily, for moderate-to-severe alopecia areata. On the human side, TCRbeta sequencing was run on scalp tissue and on sorted CD4+ and CD8+ peripheral blood T cells from healthy controls and from alopecia areata patients with either patchy or totalis/universalis disease. To study T cell clonal expansion in alopecia areata, the researchers applied high-throughput TCRbeta sequencing to both the C3H/HeJ mouse model and human patients. Tofacitinib-treated patients had biopsies at baseline and at 4 and 24 weeks of treatment, with a later scalp biopsy in several patients. The RNA source kit depended on sample type: the PAXgene miRNA kit for fixed scalp, the miRNeasy kit for PBMCs, and the RNeasy kit for mouse skin. For the treated patients, the SALT score, which quantifies what percentage of scalp surface area is affected, served as the measure of disease severity. Amplification of TCRbeta CDR3 regions was done by immunoSEQ multiplex PCR using 35 Vbeta forward primers and 13 Jbeta reverse primers. Scalp clonality was compared across normal scalp (n=4), patchy alopecia areata scalp (n=8), and alopecia totalis/universalis scalp (n=8). Tofacitinib was given for 6 to 18 months, followed by 6 months of follow-up off drug to assess delayed response and recurrence. Overall results and qualifications from the work: The treated cohort was small, with a single nonresponder, so links between baseline CD8+ expansion and response need larger studies. During tofacitinib treatment, many expanded lesional clones remained in scalp and blood, and this persistence may partly explain relapse after treatment is stopped. Higher clonality and more expanded CD8+ clones were observed in lesional scalp than in normal scalp, particularly in alopecia totalis/universalis, a finding suggestive of antigenic drive. Unlike mouse skin, where gammadelta T cells dominate, normal human skin contains resident alphabeta T cells that get sequenced too, which complicates analysis of the scalp TCR repertoire. Tofacitinib significantly decreased scalp clonality and the number of expanded CD8+ clones among the top 100 scalp clones. TCR sequences shared between patients were less clear than in mice, possibly partly because of HLA diversity in the patient population.

Libraries came from the immunoSEQ multiplex PCR assay. RNA was extracted from all samples and reverse transcribed into cDNA as template for TCR sequencing. SuperScript III was used to make first-strand cDNA, primed with a 2:1 mix of oligo-dT and random hexamers. A synthetic immune receptor repertoire was used to gauge amplification bias, and whatever bias remained was removed computationally. Turning to the authors' computational methods: Raw reads were preprocessed to remove errors, and CDR3 was defined according to IMGT conventions as the region from the conserved cysteine to phenylalanine. Clonality was computed by normalizing Shannon entropy by log2 of the number of productive unique TCRs and subtracting the result from 1. Whether scalp clones were CD4 or CD8 was inferred by matching scalp TCRbeta sequences against CD4 and CD8 repertoires sorted from blood. The table was pulled from immuneACCESS by TCRdb, which kept in-frame rearrangements only. Such tables lose some clones; where checked, under half of the loss comes from unresolved V genes, and the rest has no known cause. V and J calls and clone size are as listed in that table; D and trimming were resolved from the DNA. This sample comprises under 300,000 clones, 60% of them detected only once. Clones ranked in the top ten supply about 0.9% of the sample.

CDR1 is given as SQVTM and CDR2 as ANQGSEA, both from the germline V gene. Germline trimming: 5 bases from V, 6 bases from J; junction bases outside gene matches: 4. The CDR3 goes from the cysteine to the phenylalanine over 12 residues. Only the CDR3 DNA stays, 36 bases, in frame from base 1. Read against the paper, the sample's treatment or condition label means: oral pan-JAK inhibitor, 5-10 mg twice daily. From alopecia areata patients, peripheral blood was collected along with lesional scalp punch biopsies. PBMCs were separated by density centrifugation and stained for CD3, CD4 and CD8, after which CD4+ and CD8+ T cells were sorted on a FACSAria. As concerns this clone: The antigen it recognizes is unknown. No base-level quality is on record; no much larger clone is a single base apart.

The material was CD4+ T cells sorted from blood, obtained at approximately week 51, from a patient treated with tofacitinib. The sequence was obtained from a human donor with alopecia areata. The V and J segments used are TRBV29-1 and TRBJ1-1; the junction holds 9 bases that match TRBD1. At the DNA level, the sequence is TGCAGCGTTCGGGACAGGGAGGCTGAAGCTTTCTTT. Translated, this is CSVRDREAEAFF.